The 27 T cell receptor beta chains below all came from one sample that was sequenced in a study of Graves' ophthalmopathy and Graves' hyperthyroidism. RNA transcripts were the template, and TCR beta CDR3 regions were amplified from them. The library came from an HTBI-primed first-round RT-PCR and a second-round multiplex PCR. TCRdb called the multiplex PCR reads again in MiXCR, with one record for every CDR3 protein. The table includes 400,000 to 450,000 distinct CDR3 sequences, roughly 21% detected once. Sequenced input: peripheral blood. Every receptor here comes from a woman between 18 and 29 years old with stable Graves' hyperthyroidism.

This clonotype was recorded at least ten times. The chain couples TRBV20-1 to TRBJ2-7; weak D call: TRBD1 (6 bases). Trimming took off 6 bases at V and 3 bases at J, with 12 bases between the two ends. This CDR3 spans 12 amino acids. CDR1 is DFQATT and CDR2 is SNEGSKA in the germline V gene (reference sequence). CDR3 nucleotide sequence: TGCAGTGCAACTGACAGGAACTACGAGCAGTACTTC. This gives the protein CSATDRNYEQYF.

This clonotype occurred many times. The chain uses TRBV15 and TRBJ1-1; D is ambiguous. The CDR3 totals 15 residues. Germline V gene data show CDR1 as LNHNV and CDR2 as YYDKDF (reference sequence). V dropped 4 bases and J dropped 1 base, with 13 bases sitting between them. CDR3 coding DNA: TGTGCCACCAGCAAAAATCGGGAAGGGAACACTGAAGCTTTCTTT. This gives the protein CATSKNREGNTEAFF.

This chain joins TRBV27 and TRBJ1-2; tentatively, D is TRBD1 (6 bases). This CDR3 has 14 amino acids. CDR1 and CDR2 (germline): MNHEY, SMNVEV (reference sequence). V was trimmed by 5 bases and J by 4 bases, leaving 14 bases between them. CDR3: CASSRDRWTYGYTF. Here the CDR3 DNA reads TGTGCCAGCAGTCGAGACAGGTGGACCTATGGCTACACCTTC.

This clonotype was seen repeatedly, ten times or more. The V call is TRBV18, the J call TRBJ1-1; TRBD1 might be the D (5 bases). The CDR3 has 13 residues. The germline V and J ends were trimmed by 8 bases and 0 bases, with 10 bases remaining between them. Germline V gene data show CDR1 as KGHSH and CDR2 as LQKENI. This CDR3 reads CASLGRMNTEAFF. For the CDR3, the DNA is TGTGCCAGCCTGGGACGGATGAACACTGAAGCTTTCTTT.

This clonotype has just a few counts. This chain connects TRBV30 to TRBJ2-5, with D perhaps matching TRBD2 (5 bases). The germline V gene encodes CDR1 GTSNPN and CDR2 SVGIG (reference sequence). The CDR3 loop spans 14 amino acids. The CDR3 sequence is CGLTRQLYQETQYF. The DNA for the CDR3 is TGTGGACTAACGCGGCAATTGTACCAAGAGACCCAGTACTTC.

This clonotype was recorded a few times. The chain links TRBV7-9 to TRBJ2-7; possibly TRBD2 for D (6 bases). Germline V lookup: CDR1 SEHNR, CDR2 FQNEAQ (reference sequence). V shed 8 bases and J shed 2 bases, with 13 bases lying between them. The CDR3 sequence is 13 residues long. DNA for the CDR3: TGTGCCAGCGGGACTGGACGACCCTACGAGCAGTACGTC. Translated, it gives CASGTGRPYEQYV.

This clonotype has ten or more counts. The chain recombines TRBV11-1 with TRBJ2-7, with 9 bases lining up with TRBD1. V shed 3 bases, J shed 4 bases, and the junction held 10 bases outside the gene matches. This CDR3 is 16 amino acids long. From germline, CDR1 is SGHAT and CDR2 FQDESV (reference sequence). CDR3 amino acids: CASSFGRRTGDYEQYF. CDR3 nucleotides: TGTGCCAGCAGCTTCGGGCGCAGGACAGGGGATTACGAGCAGTACTTC.

Ten or more counts support this clonotype. This chain uses TRBV28 with TRBJ1-3, with 7 bases fitting TRBD1. With 6 bases clipped from V and 4 bases from J, the junction kept 12 bases outside the gene matches. Germline CDR1 and CDR2: MDHEN and SYDVKM. The CDR3 runs 16 residues. The CDR3 sequence is CASSLRQGWLGNTIYF. The CDR3 nucleotides read TGTGCCAGCAGCTTAAGACAGGGATGGCTCGGAAACACCATATATTTT.

This clonotype was counted ten times or more. The chain recombines TRBV7-8 with TRBJ2-7, with TRBD2 as a possible D gene (5 bases). V lost 4 bases and J lost 6, with 13 bases in between. Germline CDR1 is SGHVS and CDR2 is FQNEAQ. CDR3 length: 13 amino acids. CDR3 in DNA: TGTGCCAGCAGCTCACTAGGCAGTGGCGAGCAGTACTTC. Its translation is CASSSLGSGEQYF. Drawing the rest from reference TRBV7-8 and TRBJ2-7, the complete variable domain is GAGVSQSPRYKVAKRGQDVALRCDPISGHVSLFWYQQALGQGPEFLTYFQNEAQLDKSGLPSDRFFAERPEGSVSTLKIQRTQQEDSAVYLCASSSLGSGEQYFGPGTRLTVT.

This clonotype came up many times. The chain is built from TRBV20-1 and TRBJ2-5; 7 bases map to TRBD1. Germline CDR1 reads DFQATT; CDR2 reads SNEGSKA (reference sequence). This CDR3 is built from 14 residues. V lost 1 base to trimming and J lost 5 bases; unmatched junction nucleotides: 7. The CDR3 spells CSARAQTGIETQYF. CDR3 DNA: TGCAGTGCTAGAGCCCAGACAGGGATCGAGACCCAGTACTTC.

The rearrangement links TRBV11-1 to TRBJ2-7, with TRBD2 matching over 13 bases. J lost 3 bases, V lost 5 bases, and 16 bases had no gene match. Germline V gene lookup returns CDR1 SGHAT and CDR2 FQDESV (reference sequence). This CDR3 has 19 residues. The CDR3 region is CASSPRLAGGHGSIYEQYF. In DNA, the CDR3 is TGTGCCAGCAGCCCGCGACTAGCGGGAGGCCATGGGTCGATCTACGAGCAGTACTTC.

This chain connects TRBV20-1 to TRBJ2-7, with D possibly TRBD2 on 6 matching bases. V was shortened by 3 bases and J by 9 bases, with 27 bases between the two germline ends. CDR1 and CDR2 (germline): DFQATT, SNEGSKA (reference sequence). The CDR3 has 16 amino acids. CDR3 coding DNA: TGCAGTGCTAGGGAGGGACTCATCGGGGAAAATGGCGGGCAGTACTTC. This codes for CSAREGLIGENGGQYF.

This clonotype was counted between two and nine times. J is TRBJ2-5 and V is TRBV24-1; no clear D gene. CDR1 and CDR2 from the germline V gene are KGHDR and SFDVKD. There are 13 residues in the CDR3. Trimming left V 2 bases short and J 4 bases short, with 7 bases between. The CDR3 here is CATSDSPGETQYF. Written as DNA, the CDR3 is TGTGCCACCAGTGATTCCCCTGGAGAGACCCAGTACTTC.

This clonotype was seen ten or more times. V usage is TRBV10-2 and J usage is TRBJ2-7; D is perhaps TRBD1 or TRBD2 (5 bases each). Germline V CDR1 and CDR2: WSHSY, SAAADI. The CDR3 runs to 14 residues. The ends were cut back, 6 bases at V and 7 bases at J, with 19 bases in the middle. DNA of the CDR3: TGCGCCAGCAGCTTCCGGGAAAGTTGGGGGGAGCAGTACTTC. It specifies CASSFRESWGEQYF.

On this clonotype: This may arise from a read error, as a much more abundant clone is one base away. J is TRBJ2-7 and V is TRBV18; D is unclear. CDR3 length equals 15 residues. CDR1 and CDR2 (germline): KGHSH, LQKENI. The CDR3, as DNA: TGTGCCAGCTCAGCGCTGGTAACGGAACTCCAGGAGCCGTACTTC. It codes for CASSALVTELQEPYF.

This clonotype was recorded many times. Here the CDR3 DNA reads TGCAGTGCTAGGGAGGAGACCCAGTACTTC. Its translation is CSAREETQYF. This rearrangement joins TRBV20-1 to TRBJ2-5; the D is unclear. Between the trimmed V and J ends, which lost 3 bases and 5 bases, there was a span of 4 bases. The germline gives CDR1 DFQATT, CDR2 SNEGSKA (reference sequence). The CDR3 has 10 residues.

This clonotype has ten or more counts. The chain has TRBV24-1 and TRBJ1-1; D possibly corresponds to TRBD1 (5 bases). The ends were cut back, 11 bases at V and 4 bases at J, with 16 bases in the middle. This CDR3 has 13 residues. Germline V gives CDR1 KGHDR, CDR2 SFDVKD. CDR3 in amino acids: CANTPRGSTEAFF. CDR3 bases: TGTGCCAACACGCCCCGGGGGTCCACTGAAGCTTTCTTT.

There are many counts of this clonotype. The V and J genes are TRBV20-1 and TRBJ2-7; 11 bases align to TRBD2. The CDR3 extends over 15 amino acids. Per the germline V gene, CDR1 is DFQATT and CDR2 is SNEGSKA (reference sequence). V dropped 0 bases and J dropped 3; count of bases not matched to a gene: 4. CDR3 residues: CSARDRLAGIYEQYF. DNA for the CDR3: TGCAGTGCTAGAGATCGACTAGCGGGAATCTACGAGCAGTACTTC.

This clonotype was counted many times. This chain connects TRBV10-3 to TRBJ2-5; D is perhaps TRBD1 (7 bases). V dropped 2 bases and J dropped 1 base, with 14 bases sitting between them. Germline V gene data show CDR1 as ENHRY and CDR2 as SYGVKD. The CDR3 runs to 16 residues. In DNA form, the CDR3 reads TGTGCCATCAGTGAGACCGGGGGACAGCTCCAAGAGACCCAGTACTTC. It codes for CAISETGGQLQETQYF.

At least ten counts were recorded for this clonotype. This chain joins TRBV20-1 and TRBJ2-4; perhaps TRBD1 as D (5 bases). Trimming shortened V by 4 bases and J by 0 bases, and 10 bases separated the two germline ends. The germline V gene has CDR1 DFQATT and CDR2 SNEGSKA (reference sequence). The CDR3 loop spans 14 amino acids. The CDR3 spells CSAKEDRAKNIQYF. CDR3 in DNA: TGCAGTGCTAAGGAAGACAGAGCCAAAAACATTCAGTACTTC.

V and J are TRBV6-5 and TRBJ2-7, with D perhaps being TRBD1 or TRBD2 (5 bases each). The CDR3 spans 14 residues. The germline gives CDR1 MNHEY, CDR2 SVGAGI. V gave up 4 bases and J gave up 7 bases, with 17 bases separating them. The CDR3 nucleotides read TGTGCCAGCAGTTGGGAGACAGCTTCTGGTGAGCAGTACTTC. This gives the protein CASSWETASGEQYF.

This clonotype was found many times. The rearrangement uses TRBV12-3 or TRBV12-4 and TRBJ1-5; D may be TRBD1 (5 bases). Trimming cost V 0 bases and J 4 bases, with 7 bases left between them. There are 14 residues in the CDR3. CDR3 loop: CASSLAGRNQPQHF. Written as DNA, the CDR3 is TGTGCCAGCAGTTTAGCGGGACGGAATCAGCCCCAGCATTTT.

This clonotype was counted at least ten times. This clone may be a read error of a much larger clone one base away. No conserved phenylalanine or tryptophan ends this CDR3, so it is likely a read error. The chain uses TRBV12-3 or TRBV12-4 and TRBJ2-7; tentative D call: TRBD1 (5 bases). The CDR3 length is 15 residues. The V end lost 1 base, the J end lost 0 bases, and 10 bases lay between the germline ends. CDR3 protein: CASSLGGQGSYEQYL. The CDR3 region has the DNA TGTGCCAGCAGTTTAGGGGGCCAAGGCTCCTACGAGCAGTACCTC.

There are many counts of this clonotype. The V gene is TRBV20-1, the J gene TRBJ2-5; D gene ambiguous. Per the germline V gene, CDR1 is DFQATT and CDR2 is SNEGSKA (reference sequence). The CDR3 consists of 14 residues. V lost 2 bases and J lost 2, with 12 bases in between. The CDR3 DNA sequence: TGCAGTGCTAGACCTGCGACCAGACAAGAGACCCAGTACTTC. Residues: CSARPATRQETQYF.

The chain joins TRBV30 to TRBJ1-6; the D is unclear. The CDR3 spans 13 residues. With 3 bases removed from V and 0 bases from J, the gap between germline ends came to 3 bases. Per germline, CDR1 GTSNPN and CDR2 SVGIG (reference sequence). The DNA for the CDR3 is TGTGCCTGGAGCCCCTCCTATAATTCACCCCTCCACTTT. Its translation is CAWSPSYNSPLHF.

About this clonotype: A much larger clone differs from this one at a single base, so this may be a read error. This chain connects TRBV28 to TRBJ2-7, with 9 bases fitting TRBD1. The ends lost 5 bases at V and 2 bases at J; junction bases unmatched: 10. There are 16 residues in the CDR3. Germline lookup yields CDR1 MDHEN and CDR2 SYDVKM. The CDR3: CASSLPPGQGTYEQYF. The CDR3 DNA reads as TGTGCCAGCAGTCTTCCGCCGGGACAGGGTACCTACGAGCAGTACTTC.

This clonotype was detected only a few times. The junction does not match germline at one end; this may be a read error. The rearrangement uses TRBV6-5 and TRBJ2-7; D perhaps matches TRBD1 (5 bases). CDR3 length: 15 residues. The germline V gene has CDR1 MNHEY and CDR2 SVGAGI. CDR3 loop: CASSYAHMDNDDQYF. CDR3 nucleotides: TGTGCCAGCAGTTACGCCCACATGGACAACGACGATCAGTACTTC.